This TCR beta chain comes out of a study of PD-L1 blockade in urothelial cancer listed by TCRdb under 2017. About the study as a whole: Therapy was started around 2014 for all patients, and atezolizumab 1,200 mg was administered intravenously every 3 weeks. Blood samples gave median yields of roughly 150,000 T cells and 82,636 unique TCRs, along with a median clonality of 0.080. An exploratory multi-omic analysis was conducted of the somatic, immune and clinical correlates of response to PD-L1 blockade with atezolizumab in urothelial cancer. An ECOG performance status of 0 or 1 was recorded for the patients, and 0 to 3 prior chemotherapy regimens had been received by the patients. In the same patients who had TCR sequencing, pretreatment tumors also underwent whole exome sequencing and RNA sequencing. About 85% of the roughly 29 patients were identified as males with urothelial cancer of bladder origin, and a prior smoking history was reported by 18 of 29 patients. Pretreatment tumor samples, along with matched peripheral blood serially collected before and after atezolizumab treatment, were subjected to TCR sequencing. Eight to ten patients achieved durable clinical benefit and some 21 did not. Pretreatment blood TCR-seq was available for about 28 patients, at least one posttreatment blood collection was obtained for some 24 patients, and tumor TCR-seq was available for some 24 patients. Blood samples were analyzed 3 weeks after the start of treatment (second dose) and 6 weeks after the start of treatment. Durable clinical benefit was defined as a progression-free survival longer than 6 months, and TCR features were additionally tested against progression-free survival and overall survival.

Synthetic TCR analog templates were spiked into each PCR so that absolute template abundance could be estimated from read counts. The immunoSEQ assay used bias-controlled V and J gene primers to amplify TCRbeta CDR3 regions from genomic DNA. Sequencing of rearranged TCRbeta segments was done at approximately 20X coverage. The published analysis was carried out like this. Clustering was used to correct sequencing errors, and CDR3s were annotated against IMGT to assign V, D and J genes. Out-of-frame and stop-codon sequences were excluded, and only productive TCRbeta rearrangements were used in downstream analyses. To compute clonality, Shannon entropy was normalized by the log of the number of unique productive sequences and then subtracted from one. Clones differing between time points or between blood and tumor were identified by Fisher's exact test with Benjamini-Hochberg correction at adjusted p below 0.01. Imported from immuneACCESS, the table was reduced by TCRdb to in-frame sequences with V and J called. These copies leave out some clones; in studies compared against another copy, an unresolved V gene accounts for under half, and the cause of the remainder is not known. D and trimming come from the DNA, and the V and J calls and clone size come from that table. This sample gives tens of thousands of clones in total; around 86% of them show up just once. Approximately 15% of the sample is held by the ten biggest clonotypes.

General conclusions and limits of the study: Because the sample size was small (n ≈ 29) and many of the analyses were exploratory, the results are meant to be hypothesis-generating. Patients with durable benefit showed greater expansion of tumor-associated TCR clones in peripheral blood 3 weeks after starting treatment (n of about 20, p = 0.022). Improved progression-free and overall survival was found to be associated with pretreatment peripheral blood TCR clonality below the median.

Explained via the paper, the time point label denotes: pretreatment peripheral blood. The cohort comprised 30 or so patients with locally advanced or metastatic urothelial carcinoma treated at Memorial Sloan Kettering on a trial protocol. Peripheral blood mononuclear cells were collected from each patient pretreatment and during treatment, giving between 1 and 8 total time points per patient. The Qiagen DNeasy Blood extraction kit was used to purify genomic DNA from total PBMCs and tumor samples. PBMCs were collected pretreatment and during treatment, and were isolated and stored as previously described. The germline ends are 7 bases apart after V is trimmed by 4 bases and J by 1 base. From a lookup of the germline V gene, CDR1 and CDR2 are SGHRS and YFSETQ. From cysteine to phenylalanine, the CDR3 is 13 amino acids long. Only the CDR3 DNA is retained, 39 bases long and in frame from the first base.

As concerns this clone: The specificity of this receptor is unknown. Nothing much larger sits one base from this clone, and base qualities are not available.

Sample: PBMCs, taken around atezolizumab (anti-PD-L1) treatment. The V and J genes are TRBV5-1 and TRBJ2-3; a confident D gene designation cannot be given. The source of this sequence is a man aged 55 to 70 with urothelial cancer. The CDR3 loop reads CASSTRGTDTQYF. The DNA reads TGCGCCAGCAGCACACGGGGCACAGATACGCAGTATTTT.